This T cell receptor (beta chain) was found in a study of T-cell memory formation after mild COVID-19. Points on this clonotype: Its antigen is currently unknown.

General study points: Those CD4+ clones that contracted were mainly in CM and EM (CD8+ ones in EMRA). Confirmation was lacking for SARS-CoV-2 specificity of second-wave clones that peaked on day 37. A balance of CD4 and CD8 characterized clones contracting day 15 to 85, whereas later expanders leaned CD4+.

Germline-derived CDR1 and CDR2 are LNHNV and YYDKDF (reference sequence). This CDR3 comprises 14 residues. Trimming cost V 5 bases and J 6 bases; bases outside gene matches: 4. TCRdb independently ran MiXCR on the 5' RACE reads; one entry per CDR3 protein. The table has some 310,000 distinct CDR3 sequences, 20% to 25% seen once. This sequence joins TRBV15 and TRBJ2-2, with 9 bases matching TRBD2. Sequencing was done on a sample of PBMCs or a T cell subset sorted from them (not recorded which). This TCR came from a man between 18 and 35 years old who had mild COVID-19 (a few samples of this study predate the infection). Cell type and time point are not known. Written as DNA, the CDR3 is TGTGCCACCAGCGCTAGCGGGGTGGCCGGGGAGCTGTTTTTT. Amino acids: CATSASGVAGELFF.